This T cell receptor (beta chain) originates from a study of T cells expressing NK-cell markers. The germline V gene encodes CDR1 SGHNT and CDR2 YENEEA. The CDR3 extends over 16 amino acids. As the method of synthesis, 5'RACE template switching with UMIs yielded TCR beta cDNA. One entry per CDR3 protein, without DNA, is what TCRdb gives after re-calling the 5' RACE reads. The sample table sets out about 460,000 distinct CDR3 sequences. Material for sequencing was blood T cells: a sorted CD56 or NKG2C T cell subset, CD4+ or CD8+ T cells, or bulk PBMC T cells (not recorded which). This rearrangement joins TRBV11-3 to TRBJ2-1. The origin of this receptor is a woman between 50 and 59 years old in good health. The CDR3 protein is CASSLVVDFSYNEQFF.